The 7 T cell receptor beta chains below come from one sample, sequenced in a study of OX40 agonist ivuxolimab in advanced cancers. Profiled with immunoSEQ multiplex PCR; TCRdb holds only in-frame clones, not every one. The sample shows some 37,000 clones, about 78% of them seen only once. The source was CD4+ or CD8+ T cells sorted from blood, collected in a trial of the OX40 agonist ivuxolimab. The source is an adult with an advanced solid tumor such as melanoma, head and neck, liver or kidney cancer.

The V gene is TRBV28, the J gene TRBJ2-3, with 9 bases aligning to TRBD1. Trimming took 5 bases from V and 3 from J; bases not matched to a gene: 6. This CDR3 contains 15 residues. Per the germline V gene, CDR1 is MDHEN and CDR2 is SYDVKM. DNA for the CDR3: TGTGCCAGCAGTCCATTGACAGGGGGTACAGATACGCAGTATTTT. Its translation is CASSPLTGGTDTQYF.

For this clone: This clone may be a read error of a much larger clone one base away. Other DNA sequences from this sample encode an identical CDR3 as well. This chain uses TRBV28 with TRBJ2-7; D gene uncertain. The CDR3 is 11 residues long. V was trimmed by 4 bases and J by 7 bases, leaving 8 bases between them. Per germline, CDR1 MDHEN and CDR2 SYDVKM. CDR3 region: CASSSIYEQYF. Here the CDR3 DNA reads TGTGCCAGCAGTTCCATCTATGAGCAGTACTTC.

The chain carries TRBV6-4 and TRBJ2-1, with a weak D call TRBD1 (5 bases). CDR1 is MRHNA and CDR2 is SNTAGT in the germline V gene. The CDR3 spans 16 residues. The germline V and J ends were trimmed by 0 bases and 3 bases, with 12 bases remaining between them. The CDR3 region is CASSDSVGAGYNEQFF. CDR3 nucleotide sequence: TGTGCCAGCAGTGACTCGGTTGGGGCCGGCTACAATGAGCAGTTCTTC.

The chain is built from TRBV6-1 and TRBJ2-3; 9 nucleotides line up with TRBD2. This CDR3 contains 16 residues. Germline CDR1 MNHNS, CDR2 SASEGT. Trimming cost V 1 base and J 8 bases; bases outside gene matches: 10. CDR3 amino acids: CASSEGGTSFGITQYF. CDR3 bases: TGTGCCAGCAGTGAAGGGGGGACTAGCTTCGGCATTACGCAGTATTTT.

The chain is built from TRBV2 and TRBJ1-2; D remains unclear. Trimming removed 3 bases from V and 6 bases from J, with 8 bases in between. CDR1 SNHLY and CDR2 FYNNEI come from the germline V gene. The CDR3 covers 12 residues. Here the CDR3 DNA reads TGTGCCAGCAGTGACGGTCGTGATGGCTACACCTTC. It codes for CASSDGRDGYTF.

V gene TRBV10-3 combines with J gene TRBJ1-1; no definite D call. V shed 3 bases and J shed 2 bases, with 10 bases lying between them. Germline CDR1 and CDR2: ENHRY and SYGVKD. This CDR3 region has 14 residues. This CDR3 reads CAISDPGVNTEAFF. For the CDR3, the DNA is TGTGCCATCAGTGATCCCGGGGTCAACACTGAAGCTTTCTTT.

The V call is TRBV11-2, the J call TRBJ2-1; the D is unclear. V was pared by 4 bases and J by 4 bases, with 5 bases between. The CDR3 spans 12 residues. The germline V gene encodes CDR1 SGHAT and CDR2 FQNNGV. DNA for the CDR3: TGTGCCAGCAGCTCACGATACAATGAGCAGTTCTTC. It codes for CASSSRYNEQFF. Variable domain in full (rest from reference TRBV11-2 and TRBJ2-1): EAGVAQSPRYKIIEKRQSVAFWCNPISGHATLYWYQQILGQGPKLLIQFQNNGVVDDSQLPKDRFSAERLKGVDSTLKIQPAKLEDSAVYLCASSSRYNEQFFGPGTRLTVL.